A selection of T cell receptor beta chains follows, all from one sample in a study of blood T cell repertoires in COVID-19. Profiling relied on immunoSEQ multiplex PCR, and the TCRdb table lists in-frame clones only, not all of them. The table has 100,000 to 150,000 clones, 81% seen once. Material: peripheral blood. The receptors were gathered from a man aged 30-40 years with COVID-19, enrolled during active disease. Each CDR3 is given with its conserved first and last residue. The D gene is left open where the match is weak. A row's size may be missing; if present it is once, few, many or a size class.

j_call: TRBJ1-5; clone_size: few; v_call: TRBV15; d_call: -; cdr3_length: 13; cdr3_nt: TGTGCCACCAGCGGCCAACAATGGCAGCCCCAGCATTTT; cdr3_aa: CATSGQQWQPQHF
j_call: TRBJ2-3; clone_size: -; v_call: TRBV4-1; d_call: TRBD2; cdr3_length: 17; cdr3_nt: TGCGCCAGCAGCCCGCGCACTAGCGGGGGGGCTGGAGATACGCAGTATTTT; cdr3_aa: CASSPRTSGGAGDTQYF
j_call: TRBJ2-3; clone_size: -; v_call: TRBV12-3/TRBV12-4; d_call: -; cdr3_length: 13; cdr3_nt: TGTGCCAGCAGTCTGGACTACCAAGATACGCAGTATTTT; cdr3_aa: CASSLDYQDTQYF
j_call: TRBJ1-4; clone_size: -; v_call: TRBV11-3; d_call: -; cdr3_length: 15; cdr3_nt: TGTGCCAGCAGCTTAGATTCCGGGGAGGGGGAAAAACTGTTTTTT; cdr3_aa: CASSLDSGEGEKLFF
j_call: TRBJ1-1; clone_size: -; v_call: TRBV12-3/TRBV12-4; d_call: TRBD1; cdr3_length: 13; cdr3_nt: TGTGCCAGCAGCTTGACAGGGGCCATGACTGCTTTCTTT; cdr3_aa: CASSLTGAMTAFF
j_call: TRBJ2-3; clone_size: -; v_call: TRBV27; d_call: TRBD1; cdr3_length: 15; cdr3_nt: TGTGCCAGCAGTTCTTTACAGGGGGAAGTAGATACGCAGTATTTT; cdr3_aa: CASSSLQGEVDTQYF
j_call: TRBJ1-2; clone_size: -; v_call: TRBV6-1; d_call: -; cdr3_length: 16; cdr3_nt: TGTGCCAGCAGTGAACGTTTCGGGGCAGGGGTTGATGGCTACACCTTC; cdr3_aa: CASSERFGAGVDGYTF
j_call: TRBJ2-1; clone_size: -; v_call: TRBV11-3; d_call: -; cdr3_length: 16; cdr3_nt: TGTGCCAGCAGCCCCCCGTGGGCGGGTTCGAACAATGAGCAGTTCTTC; cdr3_aa: CASSPPWAGSNNEQFF
j_call: TRBJ1-4; clone_size: -; v_call: TRBV9; d_call: TRBD1; cdr3_length: 14; cdr3_nt: TGTGCCAGCAGCGCAGGGGGGACTAATGAAAAACTGTTTTTT; cdr3_aa: CASSAGGTNEKLFF
j_call: TRBJ2-7; clone_size: -; v_call: TRBV12-3/TRBV12-4; d_call: TRBD2; cdr3_length: 13; cdr3_nt: TGTGCCAGCAGTTTACCTAGCGGGGGGCCCCAGTACTTC; cdr3_aa: CASSLPSGGPQYF
j_call: TRBJ2-3; clone_size: -; v_call: TRBV7-6; d_call: TRBD2; cdr3_length: 19; cdr3_nt: TGTGCCAGCAGCTTAGTCACCAGGACTAGCGGGACCATGGCAGATACGCAGTATTTT; cdr3_aa: CASSLVTRTSGTMADTQYF
j_call: TRBJ1-5; clone_size: -; v_call: TRBV10-3; d_call: -; cdr3_length: 14; cdr3_nt: TGTGCCATCAGTAATACAGGTTCCAATCAGCCCCAGCATTTT; cdr3_aa: CAISNTGSNQPQHF
j_call: TRBJ1-1; clone_size: -; v_call: TRBV11-3; d_call: -; cdr3_length: 15; cdr3_nt: TGTGCCAGCAGCCCCCGGGGAGGGCGGAACACTGAAGCTTTCTTT; cdr3_aa: CASSPRGGRNTEAFF
j_call: TRBJ2-5; clone_size: -; v_call: TRBV9; d_call: TRBD2; cdr3_length: 16; cdr3_nt: TGTGCCAGCAGCGTAGGGATAGCGGGAGGGCAAGAGACCCAGTACTTC; cdr3_aa: CASSVGIAGGQETQYF
j_call: TRBJ1-5; clone_size: few; v_call: TRBV30; d_call: -; cdr3_length: 15; cdr3_nt: TGTGCCCGTCAACCCTCTAGGACACCATATCAGCCCCAGCATTTT; cdr3_aa: CARQPSRTPYQPQHF
j_call: TRBJ2-7; clone_size: -; v_call: TRBV10-1; d_call: TRBD2; cdr3_length: 17; cdr3_nt: TGCGCCAGCAGTGAGTCGGGAGTAGCGGGACGGCCGTCGGAGCAGTACTTC; cdr3_aa: CASSESGVAGRPSEQYF
j_call: TRBJ1-1; clone_size: -; v_call: TRBV7-9; d_call: -; cdr3_length: 14; cdr3_nt: TGTGCCAGCAGCCCCAGGGGCGGGAACACTGAAGCTTTCTTT; cdr3_aa: CASSPRGGNTEAFF
j_call: TRBJ2-5; clone_size: few; v_call: TRBV5-4; d_call: TRBD2; cdr3_length: 18; cdr3_nt: TGTGCCAGCAGCTTGTACCGGCGAACTGGGACTATTCAAGAGACCCAGTACTTC; cdr3_aa: CASSLYRRTGTIQETQYF
j_call: TRBJ2-7; clone_size: -; v_call: TRBV30; d_call: -; cdr3_length: 12; cdr3_nt: TGTGCCCTTTGTGGACAGAGCTACGAGCAGTACTTC; cdr3_aa: CALCGQSYEQYF
j_call: TRBJ2-2; clone_size: few; v_call: TRBV20-1; d_call: -; cdr3_length: 13; cdr3_nt: TGCAGTGCTAGTTCAGGGAACACCGGGGAGCTGTTTTTT; cdr3_aa: CSASSGNTGELFF
j_call: TRBJ2-7; clone_size: -; v_call: TRBV5-1; d_call: -; cdr3_length: 15; cdr3_nt: TGCGCCAGCAGCTTGGAGAGCTCCTTCTCCTACGAGCAGTACTTC; cdr3_aa: CASSLESSFSYEQYF
j_call: TRBJ2-2; clone_size: -; v_call: TRBV7-3; d_call: TRBD1; cdr3_length: 16; cdr3_nt: TGTGCCAGCAGCCTTACGGGGACAGGGGACACCGGGGAGCTGTTTTTT; cdr3_aa: CASSLTGTGDTGELFF
j_call: TRBJ2-5; clone_size: -; v_call: TRBV27; d_call: TRBD2; cdr3_length: 20; cdr3_nt: TGTGCCAGCAGTTTATTGGGGGGGACCGGACTAGCGGGGACAAAAGAGACCCAGTACTTC; cdr3_aa: CASSLLGGTGLAGTKETQYF
j_call: TRBJ1-5; clone_size: -; v_call: TRBV2; d_call: -; cdr3_length: 14; cdr3_nt: TGTGCCAGCAGTGAAGGGACACTTCTTTCCGCCCAGCATTTT; cdr3_aa: CASSEGTLLSAQHF
j_call: TRBJ1-3; clone_size: -; v_call: TRBV5-1; d_call: -; cdr3_length: 15; cdr3_nt: TGCGCCAGCAGCCCAGGGCCGAACTCTGGAAACACCATATATTTT; cdr3_aa: CASSPGPNSGNTIYF
j_call: TRBJ1-5; clone_size: -; v_call: TRBV7-8; d_call: -; cdr3_length: 12; cdr3_nt: TGTGCCAGCAGCTTCCGAGATCAGCCCCAGCATTTT; cdr3_aa: CASSFRDQPQHF
j_call: TRBJ1-2; clone_size: -; v_call: TRBV5-1; d_call: TRBD1; cdr3_length: 15; cdr3_nt: TGCGCCAGCAGCTCGGACAGGGCGTTTGGCTATGGCTACACCTTC; cdr3_aa: CASSSDRAFGYGYTF
j_call: TRBJ2-1; clone_size: -; v_call: TRBV7-8; d_call: -; cdr3_length: 18; cdr3_nt: TGTGCCAGCAGCCTGCGAACAAGACTAGTCCTCCTAAACAATGAGCAGTTCTTC; cdr3_aa: CASSLRTRLVLLNNEQFF
j_call: TRBJ1-4; clone_size: -; v_call: TRBV4-1; d_call: -; cdr3_length: 14; cdr3_nt: TGCGCCAGCAGCCAAGTAGGAGGAGATGAAAAACTGTTTTTT; cdr3_aa: CASSQVGGDEKLFF
j_call: TRBJ2-3; clone_size: many; v_call: TRBV4-2; d_call: -; cdr3_length: 14; cdr3_nt: TGTGCCAGCAGCCTCGACAGTGGCACAGATACGCAGTATTTT; cdr3_aa: CASSLDSGTDTQYF
j_call: TRBJ1-3; clone_size: -; v_call: TRBV28; d_call: -; cdr3_length: 16; cdr3_nt: TGTGCCAGCAGTTTAGAATTAGCGGGGGCTGGAAACACCATATATTTT; cdr3_aa: CASSLELAGAGNTIYF
j_call: TRBJ1-2; clone_size: -; v_call: TRBV28; d_call: TRBD1; cdr3_length: 14; cdr3_nt: TGTGCCAGCAACCCTAAACGAGGGGGCTGGGGCTACACCTTC; cdr3_aa: CASNPKRGGWGYTF
j_call: TRBJ1-4; clone_size: once; v_call: TRBV19; d_call: TRBD1; cdr3_length: 15; cdr3_nt: TGTGCCAGTAGTTCGACAGGGGTTACTTTGGAAAAACTGTTTTTT; cdr3_aa: CASSSTGVTLEKLFF
j_call: TRBJ2-5; clone_size: -; v_call: TRBV5-1; d_call: TRBD2; cdr3_length: 16; cdr3_nt: TGCGCCAGCAGCTCGACTAGCGGGATTACTCCCCAGACCCAGTACTTC; cdr3_aa: CASSSTSGITPQTQYF
j_call: TRBJ2-6; clone_size: once; v_call: TRBV11-3; d_call: -; cdr3_length: 15; cdr3_nt: TGTGCCAGCAGCGGTGTCAGTTCTGGGGCCAACGTCCTGACTTTC; cdr3_aa: CASSGVSSGANVLTF